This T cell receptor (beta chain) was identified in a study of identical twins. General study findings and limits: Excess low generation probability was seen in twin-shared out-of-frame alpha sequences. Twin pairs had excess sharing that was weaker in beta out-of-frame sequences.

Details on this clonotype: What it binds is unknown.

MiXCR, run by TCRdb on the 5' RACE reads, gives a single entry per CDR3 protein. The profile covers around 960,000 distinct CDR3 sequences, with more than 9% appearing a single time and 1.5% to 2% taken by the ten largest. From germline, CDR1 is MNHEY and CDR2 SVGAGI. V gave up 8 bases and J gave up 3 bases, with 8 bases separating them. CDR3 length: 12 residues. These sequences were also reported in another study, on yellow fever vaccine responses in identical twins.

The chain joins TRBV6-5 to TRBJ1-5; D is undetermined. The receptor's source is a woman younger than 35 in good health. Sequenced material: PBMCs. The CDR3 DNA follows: TGTGCCAGCGGGCCCCCCAATCAGCCCCAGCATTTT. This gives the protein CASGPPNQPQHF.